The 8 T cell receptor beta chains given below trace back to one sample, sequenced in a study of T cells expressing NK-cell markers. One entry per CDR3 protein, without DNA, is what TCRdb gives after re-calling the 5' RACE reads. Here the sample table reports about 550,000 distinct CDR3 sequences. Sample: blood T cells: a sorted CD56 or NKG2C T cell subset, CD4+ or CD8+ T cells, or bulk PBMC T cells (not recorded which). These receptors all come from a man between 18 and 35 years old in good health.

The chain employs TRBV27 and TRBJ2-3; no DNA is available, so the TRBD1 call from TCRdb remains unchecked. The CDR3 spans 14 residues. Germline CDR1 reads MNHEY; CDR2 reads SMNVEV (reference sequence). The CDR3 sequence is CASRTGAIVDTQYF.

This chain uses TRBV3-1 with TRBJ2-7. The CDR3 loop spans 16 amino acids. The V gene's germline CDR1 is LGHDT and CDR2 YNNKEL (reference sequence). Here the CDR3 reads CASSQVFTSSSYEQYF.

The CDR3 reads CASSQLVGDNYGYTF. The chain is built from TRBV3-1 and TRBJ1-2. CDR1 LGHDT and CDR2 YNNKEL come from the germline V gene (reference sequence). The CDR3 is 15 amino acids.

The chain combines TRBV4-2 with TRBJ1-4; the D call of TRBD1 rests on TCRdb alone, since no DNA is present to check it. The germline V gene encodes CDR1 LGHNA and CDR2 YNFKEQ. The CDR3 length is 16 residues. CDR3 protein: CASSQSWDRRVEKLFF.

The gene calls are TRBV3-1 and TRBJ2-7. This CDR3 region has 14 residues. CDR1 is LGHDT and CDR2 is YNNKEL in the germline V gene (reference sequence). The CDR3 spells CASSQETSAYEQYF.

V and J are TRBV7-9 and TRBJ2-3; the TCRdb D gene call, TRBD1, has no DNA to confirm it. CDR1 is SEHNR and CDR2 is FQNEAQ in the germline V gene (reference sequence). This CDR3 is 16 amino acids long. The CDR3 is CASSLGPGQHTDTQYF. Together with reference TRBV7-9 and TRBJ2-3, the CDR3 gives the full variable domain: DTGVSQNPRHKITKRGQNVTFRCDPISEHNRLYWYRQTLGQGPEFLTYFQNEAQLEKSRLLSDRFSAERPKGSFSTLEIQRTEQGDSAMYLCASSLGPGQHTDTQYFGPGTRLTVL.

CDR3: CSVEDFSPMAGANVLTF. This rearrangement joins TRBV29-1 to TRBJ2-6; TCRdb proposes TRBD2, but this gene call is untestable without DNA. Germline V gene data show CDR1 as SQVTM and CDR2 as ANQGSEA. The CDR3 is 17 residues long.

The V gene is TRBV7-2, the J gene TRBJ1-5; lacking DNA, the TRBD1 call made by TCRdb goes unchecked. Germline lookup yields CDR1 SGHTA and CDR2 FQGNSA. This CDR3 is built from 14 residues. CDR3 loop: CASSSTGYTQPQHF.